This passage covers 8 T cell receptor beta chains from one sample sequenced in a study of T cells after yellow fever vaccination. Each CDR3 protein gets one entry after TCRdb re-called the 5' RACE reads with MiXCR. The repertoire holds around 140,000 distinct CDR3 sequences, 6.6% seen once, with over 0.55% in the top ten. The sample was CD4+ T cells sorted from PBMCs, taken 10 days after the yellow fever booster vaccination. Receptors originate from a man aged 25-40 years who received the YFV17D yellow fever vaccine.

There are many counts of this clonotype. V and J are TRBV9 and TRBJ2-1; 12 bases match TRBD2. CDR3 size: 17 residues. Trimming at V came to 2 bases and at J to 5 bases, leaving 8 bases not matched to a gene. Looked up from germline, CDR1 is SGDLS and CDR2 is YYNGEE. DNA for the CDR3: TGTGCCAGCAGCGTGGGACTAACTAGCGGGAGGAACAATGAGCAGTTCTTC. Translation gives CASSVGLTSGRNNEQFF.

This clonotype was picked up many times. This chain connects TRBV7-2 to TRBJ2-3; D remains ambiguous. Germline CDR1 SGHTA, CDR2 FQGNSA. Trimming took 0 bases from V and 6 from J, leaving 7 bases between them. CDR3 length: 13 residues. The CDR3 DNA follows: TGTGCCAGCAGCTTAGCCTTCGGGGATACGCAGTATTTT. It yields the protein CASSLAFGDTQYF.

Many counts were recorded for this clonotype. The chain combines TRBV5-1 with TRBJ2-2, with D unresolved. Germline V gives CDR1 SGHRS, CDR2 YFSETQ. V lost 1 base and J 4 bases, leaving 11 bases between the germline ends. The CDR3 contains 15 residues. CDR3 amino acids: CASSLSAMGTGELFF. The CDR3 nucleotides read TGCGCCAGCAGCTTGAGTGCGATGGGCACCGGGGAGCTGTTTTTT.

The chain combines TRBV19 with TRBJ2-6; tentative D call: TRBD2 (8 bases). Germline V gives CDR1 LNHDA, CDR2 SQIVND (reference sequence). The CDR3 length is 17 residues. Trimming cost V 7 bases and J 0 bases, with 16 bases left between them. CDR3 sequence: CASNDGRGLSGANVLTF. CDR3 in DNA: TGTGCCAGTAACGACGGGAGGGGGCTCTCTGGGGCCAACGTCCTGACTTTC.

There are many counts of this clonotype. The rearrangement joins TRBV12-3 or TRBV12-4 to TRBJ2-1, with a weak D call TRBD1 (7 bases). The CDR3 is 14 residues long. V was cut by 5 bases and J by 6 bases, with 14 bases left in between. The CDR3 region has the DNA TGTGCCAGCAGTCTAAGACAGGGACTCAATGAGCAGTTCTTC. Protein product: CASSLRQGLNEQFF.

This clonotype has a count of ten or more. CDR3 coding DNA: TGTGCCAGCAGCAACGACGGCGGGACCTCCACCAATGAGCAGTTCTTC. It translates to CASSNDGGTSTNEQFF. The V gene is TRBV5-4, the J gene TRBJ2-1, with D tentatively TRBD2 (6 bases). V lost 4 bases and J 6 bases, leaving 20 bases between the germline ends. From germline, CDR1 is SGHNT and CDR2 YYREEE (reference sequence). The CDR3 totals 16 residues. The whole variable domain, remainder taken from reference TRBV5-4 and TRBJ2-1, is ETGVTQSPTHLIKTRGQQVTLRCSSQSGHNTVSWYQQALGQGPQFIFQYYREEENGRGNFPPRFSGLQFPNYSSELNVNALELDDSALYLCASSNDGGTSTNEQFFGPGTRLTVL.

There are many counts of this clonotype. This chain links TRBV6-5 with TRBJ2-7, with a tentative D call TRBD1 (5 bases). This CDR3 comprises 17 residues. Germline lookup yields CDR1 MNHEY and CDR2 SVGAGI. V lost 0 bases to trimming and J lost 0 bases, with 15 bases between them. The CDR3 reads CASSYSTATFSSYEQYF. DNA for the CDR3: TGTGCCAGCAGTTACTCGACAGCTACATTCAGCTCCTACGAGCAGTACTTC.

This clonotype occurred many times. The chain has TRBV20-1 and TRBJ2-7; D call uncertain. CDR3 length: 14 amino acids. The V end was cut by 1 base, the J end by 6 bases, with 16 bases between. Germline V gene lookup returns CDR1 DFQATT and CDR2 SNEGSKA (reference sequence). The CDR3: CSARVPRATSEQYF. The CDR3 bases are TGCAGTGCTAGAGTACCTCGGGCTACGAGCGAGCAGTACTTC.